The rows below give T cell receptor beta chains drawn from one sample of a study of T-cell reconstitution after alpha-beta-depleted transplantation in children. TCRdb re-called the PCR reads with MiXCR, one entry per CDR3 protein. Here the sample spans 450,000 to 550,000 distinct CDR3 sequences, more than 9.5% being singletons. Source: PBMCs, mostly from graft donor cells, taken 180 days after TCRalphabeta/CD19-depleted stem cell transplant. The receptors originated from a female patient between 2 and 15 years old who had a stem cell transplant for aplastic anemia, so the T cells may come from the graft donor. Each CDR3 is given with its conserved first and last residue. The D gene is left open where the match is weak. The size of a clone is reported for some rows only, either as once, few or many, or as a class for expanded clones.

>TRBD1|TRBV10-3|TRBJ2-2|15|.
CAISEPKQGTGELFF
TGTGCCATCAGTGAGCCAAAACAGGGGACCGGGGAGCTGTTTTTT
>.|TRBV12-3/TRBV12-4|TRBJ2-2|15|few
CASSFLRGSPGELFF
TGTGCCAGCAGTTTTTTACGGGGGTCCCCCGGGGAGCTGTTTTTT
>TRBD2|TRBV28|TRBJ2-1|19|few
CASRTGLAGVVGGDNEQFF
TGTGCCAGCAGAACGGGACTAGCGGGAGTGGTGGGAGGGGACAATGAGCAGTTCTTC
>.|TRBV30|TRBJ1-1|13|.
CARSVTWDTEAFF
TGTGCCCGGAGTGTTACCTGGGACACTGAAGCTTTCTTT
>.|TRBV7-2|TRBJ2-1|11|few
CASSFGYQQFF
TGTGCCAGCAGCTTTGGCTACCAGCAGTTCTTC
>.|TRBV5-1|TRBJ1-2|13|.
CASSLSRSNGYTF
TGCGCCAGCAGCTTGAGCAGGTCCAATGGCTACACCTTC
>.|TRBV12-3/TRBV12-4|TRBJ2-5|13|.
CASSPRGPETQYF
TGTGCCAGCAGCCCCCGGGGGCCAGAGACCCAGTACTTC
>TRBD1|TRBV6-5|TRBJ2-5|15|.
CASSYWGQGQETQYF
TGTGCCAGCAGTTACTGGGGACAGGGGCAAGAGACCCAGTACTTC
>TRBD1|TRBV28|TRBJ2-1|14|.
CASSASNPGQGQFF
TGTGCCAGCAGTGCCTCAAACCCGGGACAGGGGCAGTTCTTC
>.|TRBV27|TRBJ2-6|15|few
CASSLPGAGANVLTF
TGTGCCAGCAGTTTACCAGGGGCTGGGGCCAACGTCCTGACTTTC
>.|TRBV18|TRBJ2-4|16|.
CASSPLQGRAKNIQYF
TGTGCCAGCTCACCACTACAGGGAAGGGCCAAAAACATTCAGTACTTC
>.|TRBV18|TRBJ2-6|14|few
CASSPVVGANVLTF
TGTGCCAGCTCACCGGTCGTTGGGGCCAACGTCCTGACTTTC
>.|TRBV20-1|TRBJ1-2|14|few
CSARRGGLPYGYTF
TGCAGTGCTAGAAGGGGGGGGCTCCCCTATGGCTACACCTTC
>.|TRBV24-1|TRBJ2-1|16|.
CATSDLRTLGYNEQFF
TGTGCCACCAGTGATTTAAGGACACTTGGTTACAATGAGCAGTTCTTC
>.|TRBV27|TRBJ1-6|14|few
CASSLTGLNSPLHF
TGTGCCAGCAGTTTAACAGGGTTGAATTCACCCCTCCACTTT
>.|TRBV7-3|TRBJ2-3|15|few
CASSLTGTGSYTQYF
TGTGCCAGCAGCTTAACGGGAACAGGATCTTATACGCAGTATTTT
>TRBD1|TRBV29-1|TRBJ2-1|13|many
CSAYGDRVNEQFF
TGCAGCGCCTACGGGGACAGGGTGAATGAGCAGTTCTTC
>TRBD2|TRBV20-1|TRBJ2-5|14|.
CSARGLPDQETQYF
TGCAGTGCTAGGGGACTACCCGACCAAGAGACCCAGTACTTC
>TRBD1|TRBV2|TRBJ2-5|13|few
CASRGQGVETQYF
TGTGCCAGCAGAGGACAGGGGGTTGAGACCCAGTACTTC
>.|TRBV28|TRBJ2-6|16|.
CASSLPRGFGANVLTF
TGTGCCAGCAGTTTACCACGAGGGTTTGGGGCCAACGTCCTGACTTTC
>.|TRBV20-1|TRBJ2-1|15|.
CSASVGSGSYNEQFF
TGCAGTGCTAGTGTGGGTTCGGGCTCCTACAATGAGCAGTTCTTC
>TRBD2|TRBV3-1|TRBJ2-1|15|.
CASSFIAGGLNEQFF
TGTGCCAGCAGCTTCATAGCGGGAGGTCTCAATGAGCAGTTCTTC
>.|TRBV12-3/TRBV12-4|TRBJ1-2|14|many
CAVGEGQLDYGYTF
TGTGCCGTAGGCGAGGGCCAGCTCGACTATGGCTACACCTTC
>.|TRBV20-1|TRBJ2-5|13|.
CSARQGLQETQYF
TGCAGTGCTAGACAGGGATTACAAGAGACCCAGTACTTC
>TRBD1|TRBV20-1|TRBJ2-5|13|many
CSAGQGHQETQYF
TGCAGTGCTGGACAGGGTCACCAAGAGACCCAGTACTTC
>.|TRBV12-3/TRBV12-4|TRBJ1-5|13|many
CASSPLGGQPQHF
TGTGCCAGCAGTCCTCTGGGCGGGCAGCCCCAGCATTTT
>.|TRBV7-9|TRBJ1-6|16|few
CASSFAGLNNNSPLHF
TGTGCCAGCAGCTTCGCGGGCCTAAACAATAATTCACCCCTCCACTTT
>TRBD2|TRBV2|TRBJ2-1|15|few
CASSVLAVSYNEQFF
TGTGCCAGCAGTGTCCTAGCGGTATCCTACAATGAGCAGTTCTTC
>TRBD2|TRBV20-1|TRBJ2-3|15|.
CSALPMAGDPDTQYF
TGCAGTGCCCTACCGATGGCGGGAGACCCAGATACGCAGTATTTT
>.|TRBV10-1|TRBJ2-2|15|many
CASSERSGLSGELFF
TGCGCCAGCAGTGAGAGGTCAGGGCTTTCCGGGGAGCTGTTTTTT
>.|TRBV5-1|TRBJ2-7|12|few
CASSLGQNEQYF
TGCGCCAGCAGCTTGGGTCAGAACGAGCAGTACTTC
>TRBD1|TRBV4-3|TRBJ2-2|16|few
CASSKTGTMNTGELFF
TGCGCCAGCAGCAAGACAGGGACGATGAACACCGGGGAGCTGTTTTTT
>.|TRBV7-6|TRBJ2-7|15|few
CASSAVISRPYEQYF
TGTGCCAGCAGCGCAGTGATCTCCCGACCCTACGAGCAGTACTTC
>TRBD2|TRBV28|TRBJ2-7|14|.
CASLGLAGVYEQYF
TGTGCCAGTCTAGGACTAGCGGGAGTCTACGAGCAGTACTTC
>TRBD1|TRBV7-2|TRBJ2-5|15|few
CASSHSRDSQETQYF
TGTGCCAGCAGCCACAGCCGGGACAGCCAAGAGACCCAGTACTTC
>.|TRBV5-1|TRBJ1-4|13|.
CASSYATNEKLFF
TGCGCCAGCTCCTATGCAACTAATGAAAAACTGTTTTTT
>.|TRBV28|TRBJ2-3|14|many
CASGRRESTDTQYF
TGTGCCAGCGGCCGGAGGGAAAGCACAGATACGCAGTATTTT
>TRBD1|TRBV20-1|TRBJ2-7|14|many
CSARKFQGEAEQYF
TGCAGTGCCCGAAAGTTCCAGGGGGAAGCCGAGCAGTACTTC
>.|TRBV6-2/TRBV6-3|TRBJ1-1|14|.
CASSYTGWRTEAFF
TGTGCCAGCAGTTACACAGGGTGGCGCACTGAAGCTTTCTTT
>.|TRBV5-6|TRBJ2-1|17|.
CASNPYRVSPSYNEQFF
TGTGCCAGCAACCCCTATCGGGTATCCCCCTCCTACAATGAGCAGTTCTTC
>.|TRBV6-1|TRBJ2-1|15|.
CASWRRERGNNEQFF
TGTGCCAGCTGGAGAAGGGAGAGGGGGAACAATGAGCAGTTCTTC
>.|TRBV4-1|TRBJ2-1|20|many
CASSQVVLYWRGRISNEQFF
TGCGCCAGCAGCCAAGTAGTTTTATATTGGCGGGGGCGGATCTCGAATGAGCAGTTCTTC